A single sample is the source of the 25 T cell receptor beta chains below, sequenced in a study of T cell responses to AZD1222 COVID-19 vaccine. Using immunoSEQ multiplex PCR, the repertoire was profiled, and TCRdb retains in-frame clones only, with some absent. The sample has 100,000 to 150,000 clones, roughly 92% seen once. Sequenced material: peripheral blood, taken 28 days after the second AZD1222 dose. Source of these receptors: an adult who received the AZD1222 COVID-19 vaccine.

This clone was detected once. The V call is TRBV18, the J call TRBJ1-5, with D hard to call. The ends were cut back, 3 bases at V and 0 bases at J, with 18 bases in the middle. Germline CDR1 and CDR2: KGHSH and LQKENI. This CDR3 has 18 amino acids. The CDR3 DNA reads TGTGCCAGCTCACCGCCACAAGGGAGCCTAGATAGCAATCAGCCCCAGCATTTT. Its protein product is CASSPPQGSLDSNQPQHF.

This chain connects TRBV24-1 to TRBJ2-7; no definite D call. The germline V and J ends were trimmed by 4 bases and 5 bases, with 11 bases remaining between them. The germline V gene has CDR1 KGHDR and CDR2 SFDVKD. This CDR3 contains 13 residues. In DNA, the CDR3 is TGTGCCACCAGTGACACAAAATCCGACGAGCAGTACTTC. Translated: CATSDTKSDEQYF.

This clone has just one count. The CDR3 nucleotides are TGTGCCAGCAGCTTAGGGGCAGGGATGTCACCCCTCCACTTT. This gives the protein CASSLGAGMSPLHF. V is TRBV7-6 and J is TRBJ1-6; possibly TRBD1 for D (5 bases). Trimming stripped 1 base from V and 10 bases from J, with 11 bases between. CDR1 is SGHVS, CDR2 FNYEAQ, per germline. The CDR3 is 14 residues long.

The chain combines TRBV3-1 (or the pseudogene TRBV3-2) with TRBJ1-5, with D perhaps TRBD1 (6 bases). With 1 base removed from V and 5 bases from J, the gap between germline ends came to 12 bases. The CDR3 is 15 amino acids. CDR1 LGHDT and CDR2 YNNKEL come from the germline V gene (reference sequence). CDR3: CASSQGAGGDQPQHF. The CDR3 DNA reads TGTGCCAGCAGCCAAGGCGCGGGGGGCGATCAGCCCCAGCATTTT.

The V gene is TRBV7-2, the J gene TRBJ2-7, with 9 bases aligning to TRBD1. Germline trimming cut 2 bases from V and 6 bases from J; bases unmatched to any gene: 5. Germline CDR1 is SGHTA and CDR2 is FQGNSA. The CDR3 is 14 amino acids. CDR3 coding DNA: TGTGCCAGCAGCTTACCGGGACAGGGCGTCGAGCAGTACTTC. Translating gives CASSLPGQGVEQYF. Full variable domain (remainder filled in from reference TRBV7-2 and TRBJ2-7): GAGVSQSPSNKVTEKGKDVELRCDPISGHTALYWYRQSLGQGLEFLIYFQGNSAPDKSGLPSDRFSAERTGGSVSTLTIQRTQQEDSAVYLCASSLPGQGVEQYFGPGTRLTVT.

The chain employs TRBV6-1 and TRBJ2-7, with TRBD2 matching 7 bases. Germline V lookup: CDR1 MNHNS, CDR2 SASEGT. Unmatched junction bases numbered 11, after V lost 3 bases and J lost 3 bases. The CDR3 runs to 16 residues. CDR3 sequence: CASSETSRGIGYEQYF. The CDR3 bases are TGTGCCAGCAGTGAGACTTCGCGGGGGATAGGCTACGAGCAGTACTTC.

V usage is TRBV24-1 and J usage is TRBJ1-1; perhaps TRBD1 as D (5 bases). V lost 0 bases and J 3 bases, leaving 19 bases between the germline ends. Germline V CDR1 and CDR2: KGHDR, SFDVKD. There are 18 residues in the CDR3. CDR3 bases: TGTGCCACCAGTGATTTGAGGGACTCAAGGTCGAGGGACACTGAAGCTTTCTTT. Protein sequence: CATSDLRDSRSRDTEAFF.

The chain is built from TRBV13 and TRBJ2-1; D is tentatively TRBD1 or TRBD2 (6 bases each). Deletions cut 1 base from V and 1 base from J, with 11 bases between. The CDR3 totals 16 residues. CDR1 is PRHDT and CDR2 is FYEKMQ in the germline V gene (reference sequence). CDR3 sequence: CASSLDGGASYNEQFF. CDR3 DNA sequence: TGTGCCAGCAGCTTAGACGGGGGCGCTTCCTACAATGAGCAGTTCTTC.

The chain has TRBV9 and TRBJ1-6; D is uncertain. Trimming pared 5 bases from V and 7 bases from J, leaving 10 bases between. The CDR3 loop spans 13 amino acids. The germline V gene has CDR1 SGDLS and CDR2 YYNGEE. The CDR3 here is CASSPRRNSPLHF. In DNA, the CDR3 is TGTGCCAGCAGTCCTCGGAGGAATTCACCCCTCCACTTT.

The CDR3 loop reads CASSSGPTEKLFF. The CDR3 DNA is TGTGCCAGCAGCTCGGGACCTACCGAAAAACTGTTTTTT. The gene calls are TRBV7-3 and TRBJ1-4; D might be TRBD1 (5 bases). Trimming cost V 4 bases and J 8 bases, with 11 bases left between them. The V gene's germline CDR1 is SGHTA and CDR2 FQGTGA. This CDR3 spans 13 amino acids. Full variable domain (remainder filled in from reference TRBV7-3 and TRBJ1-4): GAGVSQTPSNKVTEKGKYVELRCDPISGHTALYWYRQSLGQGPEFLIYFQGTGAADDSGLPNDRFFAVRPEGSVSTLKIQRTERGDSAVYLCASSSGPTEKLFFGSGTQLSVL.

The J gene is TRBJ1-2, the V gene TRBV6-2 or TRBV6-3; perhaps TRBD1 as D (5 bases). With 2 bases removed from V and 2 bases from J, the gap between germline ends came to 9 bases. In germline, CDR1 is MNHEY, CDR2 SVGEGT. The CDR3 is 14 amino acids. CDR3 sequence: CASSYPTANYGYTF. The DNA for the CDR3 is TGTGCCAGCAGTTACCCGACAGCAAACTATGGCTACACCTTC.

The chain joins TRBV12-3 or TRBV12-4 to TRBJ2-3; D not resolved. V gave up 4 bases and J gave up 4 bases, with 9 bases separating them. The CDR3 covers 13 residues. Written as DNA, the CDR3 is TGTGCCAGCAGTTGGTCGCGCGCAGATACGCAGTATTTT. The encoded protein is CASSWSRADTQYF.

The gene calls are TRBV5-6 and TRBJ1-6, with unresolved D. This CDR3 is built from 14 residues. Germline CDR1 is SGHDT and CDR2 is YYEEEE. The V end lost 3 bases, the J end lost 7 bases, and 11 bases lay between the germline ends. The chain's CDR3 is CASSSAFGNSPLHF. The CDR3, as DNA: TGTGCCAGCAGCTCAGCATTCGGGAATTCACCCCTCCACTTT.

This chain uses TRBV24-1 with TRBJ2-1, with D possibly TRBD2 on 6 matching bases. Looked up from germline, CDR1 is KGHDR and CDR2 is SFDVKD. The germline V and J ends were trimmed by 0 bases and 6 bases, with 8 bases remaining between them. This CDR3 region has 14 residues. The CDR3 loop is CATSDLAGSNEQFF. The DNA for the CDR3 is TGTGCCACCAGTGATTTGGCGGGGAGCAATGAGCAGTTCTTC.

The rearrangement links TRBV7-2 to TRBJ2-1; 10 bases agree with TRBD2. With V trimmed by 5 bases and J by 7 bases, 8 bases remained unmatched. CDR1 and CDR2 (germline): SGHTA, FQGNSA. This CDR3 is 15 amino acids long. The CDR3 reads CASSPEAGGPNEQFF. In nucleotides, the CDR3 is TGTGCCAGCAGCCCGGAAGCGGGGGGGCCGAATGAGCAGTTCTTC.

The V call is TRBV13, the J call TRBJ1-6; D is unclear. The CDR3 contains 14 residues. The germline V gene encodes CDR1 PRHDT and CDR2 FYEKMQ (reference sequence). The V gene lost 7 bases and the J gene lost 8 bases, with 15 bases spanning the gap. The CDR3 sequence is CASTTSYRDSPLHF. DNA for the CDR3: TGTGCCAGCACCACTTCCTATAGAGATTCACCCCTCCACTTT.

The CDR3 is CATSRGGAQNTEAFF. The CDR3 coding sequence is TGTGCCACCAGCAGAGGAGGGGCCCAGAACACTGAAGCTTTCTTT. The chain is built from TRBV15 and TRBJ1-1, with a weak D call TRBD1 (5 bases). Trimming took 1 base from V and 1 from J, leaving 10 bases between them. The length of the CDR3 is 15 residues. Germline CDR1 reads LNHNV; CDR2 reads YYDKDF (reference sequence).

The chain joins TRBV21-1 to TRBJ2-5; TRBD1 was called by the table and not checked on the DNA. TRBV21-1 is a listed pseudogene. The CDR3 is made up of 14 amino acids. The CDR3: CASSKPGTEETQYF. The CDR3 DNA is TGTGCCAGCTCCAAGCCCGGGACAGAAGAGACCCAGTACTTC.

The chain combines TRBV7-9 with TRBJ2-7; 9 bases are a match to TRBD1. Germline CDR1 and CDR2: SEHNR and FQNEAQ (reference sequence). This CDR3 comprises 15 residues. The junction had 8 bases not matched to a gene; V was cut back by 5 bases and J by 3 bases. The CDR3 here is CASSRVGQGNYEQYF. The DNA for the CDR3 is TGTGCCAGCAGCCGGGTCGGACAGGGGAACTACGAGCAGTACTTC.

J is TRBJ2-7 and V is TRBV7-2; D is possibly TRBD1 (5 bases). This CDR3 is 14 amino acids long. The germline gives CDR1 SGHTA, CDR2 FQGNSA. V was clipped by 4 bases and J by 2 bases, with 12 bases between them. DNA for the CDR3: TGTGCCAGCAGCTCGCCGCAGGGAACCTACGAGCAGTACTTC. This sequence encodes CASSSPQGTYEQYF.

V and J are TRBV5-1 and TRBJ1-1, with D perhaps matching TRBD1 (5 bases). Trimming shortened V by 0 bases and J by 1 base, and 13 bases separated the two germline ends. Germline CDR1 reads SGHRS; CDR2 reads YFSETQ. This CDR3 has 16 amino acids. The CDR3: CASSLGFGGSNTEAFF. CDR3 in DNA: TGCGCCAGCAGCTTGGGCTTTGGGGGGTCGAACACTGAAGCTTTCTTT.

This sequence joins TRBV14 and TRBJ2-7, with D unresolved. Trimming took off 0 bases at V and 2 bases at J, with 11 bases between the two ends. The germline gives CDR1 SGHDN, CDR2 FVKESK. This CDR3 comprises 15 residues. The CDR3 DNA reads TGTGCCAGCAGCCAAGACCGGGCCCGACCCTACGAGCAGTACTTC. Translation: CASSQDRARPYEQYF.

J is TRBJ1-1 and V is TRBV18, with 9 bases that match TRBD1. The CDR3 totals 15 residues. After removal of 2 bases from V and 5 bases from J, the junction contained 6 bases not matched to a gene. Looked up from germline, CDR1 is KGHSH and CDR2 is LQKENI. DNA for the CDR3: TGTGCCAGCTCACCAGTTGGACAGGGGAGGACTGAAGCTTTCTTT. Translated: CASSPVGQGRTEAFF.

This chain connects TRBV19 to TRBJ1-5; TRBD1 matches at 9 bases. The trim removed 8 bases at V and 7 bases at J, leaving 12 bases unmatched. The germline CDR1 and CDR2 sequences are LNHDA and SQIVND (reference sequence). The CDR3 length is 15 residues. The CDR3 sequence is CASVRSDRGRQPQHF. The CDR3 region has the DNA TGTGCCAGTGTCCGTTCGGACAGGGGAAGGCAGCCCCAGCATTTT. The variable domain in full, completed from reference TRBV19 and TRBJ1-5, reads DGGITQSPKYLFRKEGQNVTLSCEQNLNHDAMYWYRQDPGQGLRLIYYSQIVNDFQKGDIAEGYSVSREKKESFPLTVTSAQKNPTAFYLCASVRSDRGRQPQHFGDGTRLSIL.

The gene calls are TRBV7-2 and TRBJ1-6; 7 bases map to TRBD1. The junction had 6 bases not matched to a gene; V was cut back by 5 bases and J by 5 bases. Germline V gives CDR1 SGHTA, CDR2 FQGNSA. The length of the CDR3 is 15 residues. CDR3 amino acids: CASSLTGTDNSPLHF. CDR3 coding DNA: TGTGCCAGCAGCCTAACCGGGACAGATAATTCACCCCTCCACTTT. Looking up the rest from reference TRBV7-2 and TRBJ1-6 gives the full variable domain: GAGVSQSPSNKVTEKGKDVELRCDPISGHTALYWYRQSLGQGLEFLIYFQGNSAPDKSGLPSDRFSAERTGGSVSTLTIQRTQQEDSAVYLCASSLTGTDNSPLHFGNGTRLTVT.